The next 27 T cell receptor beta chains were all read from a single sample in a study of blood T cell repertoires in COVID-19. TCRdb keeps only in-frame clones here, not all; method: immunoSEQ multiplex PCR. The sample gives 150,000 or so clones, 86% of which show up once; almost 1% is in the top ten. The sequenced sample was peripheral blood. These receptors all stem from a man between 18 and 29 years old with acute or convalescent COVID-19.

The chain carries TRBV5-4 and TRBJ2-7; D not resolved. The length of the CDR3 is 14 residues. V lost 4 bases to trimming and J lost 0 bases, with 11 bases between them. Germline V gives CDR1 SGHNT, CDR2 YYREEE (reference sequence). DNA of the CDR3: TGTGCCAGCAGCCCCGACAAGAGCTCCTACGAGCAGTACGTC. Amino acid sequence: CASSPDKSSYEQYV.

The genes are TRBV4-2 and TRBJ2-3; 9 nucleotides align to TRBD2. The CDR3 is made up of 17 amino acids. From germline, CDR1 is LGHNA and CDR2 YNFKEQ. The J segment lost 2 bases and the V segment lost 1 base, leaving 7 bases of the junction unmatched. This CDR3 reads CASSQARGGVDTDTQYF. In nucleotides, the CDR3 is TGTGCCAGCAGCCAAGCGCGGGGGGGCGTTGACACAGATACGCAGTATTTT.

The genes are TRBV3-1 (or the pseudogene TRBV3-2) and TRBJ1-3; possible D gene TRBD1, 5 bases. CDR3 length: 15 amino acids. Trimming took 2 bases from V and 0 from J, leaving 8 bases between them. Germline values: CDR1 LGHDT, CDR2 YNNKEL (reference sequence). The CDR3 protein is CASSQPTGSGNTIYF. DNA of the CDR3: TGTGCCAGCAGCCAACCCACAGGCTCTGGAAACACCATATATTTT.

The chain carries TRBV30 and TRBJ2-1; no firm D call. The V and J ends lost 3 bases and 6 bases respectively, with 15 bases between them. The CDR3 is 14 residues long. CDR1 GTSNPN and CDR2 SVGIG come from the germline V gene (reference sequence). CDR3 in DNA: TGTGCCTGGAGCAGTATGTACAGTACCAATGAGCAGTTCTTC. Translation gives CAWSSMYSTNEQFF.

The chain has TRBV29-1 and TRBJ2-5; D gene unclear. This CDR3 is built from 14 residues. Germline V gene lookup returns CDR1 SQVTM and CDR2 ANQGSEA. With 3 bases removed from V and 0 bases from J, the gap between germline ends came to 11 bases. The CDR3 loop reads CSVDSTSYQETQYF. CDR3 nucleotides: TGCAGCGTTGACTCGACATCCTACCAAGAGACCCAGTACTTC.

The rearrangement links TRBV4-1 to TRBJ2-7; D gene unclear. The germline V gene encodes CDR1 MGHRA and CDR2 YSYEKL. V lost 0 bases to trimming and J lost 3 bases, with 3 bases between them. The CDR3 length is 12 residues. In DNA, the CDR3 is TGCGCCAGCAGCCAAGATATCTACGAGCAGTACTTC. It specifies CASSQDIYEQYF.

The gene calls are TRBV18 and TRBJ2-5, with TRBD1 matching 7 bases. V lost 1 base, J lost 4 bases, and 3 bases stayed unmatched. Germline V gene lookup returns CDR1 KGHSH and CDR2 LQKENI. The CDR3 loop spans 14 amino acids. The CDR3 loop is CASSPRRQGETQYF. The CDR3 DNA reads as TGTGCCAGCTCACCACGCCGACAGGGAGAGACCCAGTACTTC.

The chain is built from TRBV7-9 and TRBJ2-7; 7 bases line up with TRBD2. Per the germline V gene, CDR1 is SEHNR and CDR2 is FQNEAQ (reference sequence). The CDR3 totals 15 residues. J gave up 3 bases and V 2 bases, and 7 bases lay outside the gene matches. The CDR3 loop reads CASSLTGSGGYEQYF. CDR3 bases: TGTGCCAGCAGCTTAACCGGCTCGGGGGGCTACGAGCAGTACTTC.

The rearrangement joins TRBV2 to TRBJ1-1; D is unresolved. The germline gives CDR1 SNHLY, CDR2 FYNNEI. This CDR3 is built from 14 residues. Trimming pared 2 bases from V and 5 bases from J, leaving 12 bases between. CDR3 region: CASSEKEGNTEAFF. The CDR3, as DNA: TGTGCCAGCAGTGAAAAGGAGGGAAATACTGAAGCTTTCTTT.

The chain carries TRBV5-1 and TRBJ1-1, with TRBD1 matching over 9 bases. With V trimmed by 4 bases and J by 3 bases, 10 bases remained unmatched. This CDR3 spans 16 amino acids. Per the germline V gene, CDR1 is SGHRS and CDR2 is YFSETQ. The CDR3 coding sequence is TGCGCCAGCAGCCTCGGGGGGACAGGGAGGGACACTGAAGCTTTCTTT. Translated: CASSLGGTGRDTEAFF. Looking up the rest from reference TRBV5-1 and TRBJ1-1 gives the full variable domain: KAGVTQTPRYLIKTRGQQVTLSCSPISGHRSVSWYQQTPGQGLQFLFEYFSETQRNKGNFPGRFSGRQFSNSRSEMNVSTLELGDSALYLCASSLGGTGRDTEAFFGQGTRLTVV.

V gene TRBV2 combines with J gene TRBJ1-5; 8 bases align to TRBD1. The CDR3 is made up of 16 amino acids. Germline-derived CDR1 and CDR2 are SNHLY and FYNNEI. V lost 5 bases, J lost 5 bases, and 11 bases stayed unmatched. The CDR3 nucleotides are TGTGCCAGCAGTCCCTCCCCGGACAGGGACTATCAGCCCCAGCATTTT. It codes for CASSPSPDRDYQPQHF.

This sequence joins TRBV19 and TRBJ1-2, with D possibly matching TRBD1 (5 bases). Trimming cost V 3 bases and J 3 bases, with 14 bases left between them. Germline assignment: CDR1 LNHDA and CDR2 SQIVND (reference sequence). The CDR3 has 15 amino acids. The CDR3 sequence is CASSIGSWGDYGYTF. The CDR3 nucleotides are TGTGCCAGTAGTATTGGGAGCTGGGGGGACTATGGCTACACCTTC.

V usage is TRBV15 and J usage is TRBJ1-3; a possible D gene is TRBD1 (6 bases). Germline V gene data show CDR1 as LNHNV and CDR2 as YYDKDF (reference sequence). The CDR3 totals 17 residues. Deletions cut 2 bases from V and 0 bases from J, with 14 bases between. The CDR3 here is CATSRMGEGGSGNTIYF. The CDR3 DNA sequence: TGTGCCACCAGCAGAATGGGGGAAGGGGGCTCTGGAAACACCATATATTTT.

The gene calls are TRBV5-4 and TRBJ1-2; 8 bases fit TRBD1. CDR3 size: 15 residues. Germline V gene data show CDR1 as SGHNT and CDR2 as YYREEE (reference sequence). V lost 4 bases and J lost 2; bases outside the gene matches: 7. The CDR3 spells CASSTRTGPNYGYTF. CDR3 nucleotides: TGTGCCAGCAGCACCCGGACAGGGCCGAACTATGGCTACACCTTC.

The chain employs TRBV19 and TRBJ1-5; 8 bases align to TRBD1. J was trimmed by 3 bases and V by 7 bases; bases with no gene match: 8. The CDR3 loop spans 15 amino acids. CDR1 and CDR2 from the germline V gene are LNHDA and SQIVND (reference sequence). The CDR3 sequence is CASTLGQGINQPQHF. CDR3 DNA sequence: TGTGCCAGTACCCTAGGACAGGGCATCAATCAGCCCCAGCATTTT.

The genes are TRBV3-1 (or the pseudogene TRBV3-2) and TRBJ1-2; 8 nucleotides match TRBD1. Germline CDR1 reads LGHDT; CDR2 reads YNNKEL (reference sequence). The CDR3 runs 15 residues. Trimming took 3 bases from V and 5 from J; bases not matched to a gene: 8. Here the CDR3 DNA reads TGTGCCAGCAGCCACCTAGGACAGGGAATGTATGGCTACACCTTC. Translating gives CASSHLGQGMYGYTF.

The chain couples TRBV10-3 to TRBJ1-4; D is perhaps TRBD1 (5 bases). Trimming cost V 0 bases and J 5 bases, with 10 bases left between them. Germline CDR1 and CDR2: ENHRY and SYGVKD. CDR3 length: 15 residues. The CDR3 loop is CAISESLGGNEKLFF. DNA for the CDR3: TGTGCCATCAGTGAGTCGTTGGGGGGGAATGAAAAACTGTTTTTT.

The J gene is TRBJ2-1, the V gene TRBV6-5, with 11 bases identical to TRBD1. With 5 bases clipped from V and 7 bases from J, the junction kept 7 bases outside the gene matches. The germline CDR1 and CDR2 sequences are MNHEY and SVGAGI. The CDR3 consists of 15 residues. The CDR3, as DNA: TGTGCCAGCAGTCCCGGACAGGGGGCTAGGAATGAGCAGTTCTTC. It codes for CASSPGQGARNEQFF.

Only one count was recorded for this clone. The chain employs TRBV12-5 and TRBJ1-1; D is uncertain. The CDR3 has 16 amino acids. Per the germline V gene, CDR1 is LGHNT and CDR2 is FRNRAP. V gave up 6 bases and J gave up 2 bases, with 19 bases separating them. The CDR3 reads CASGFSGQAGNTEAFF. CDR3 nucleotides: TGTGCTAGTGGCTTCTCTGGTCAGGCAGGTAACACTGAAGCTTTCTTT.

The rearrangement uses TRBV3-1 (or the pseudogene TRBV3-2) and TRBJ2-3; 10 bases align to TRBD2. The CDR3 spans 18 residues. V trimming: 0 bases; J trimming: 0 bases; junction bases outside the gene matches: 6. Germline V gene data show CDR1 as LGHDT and CDR2 as YNNKEL (reference sequence). CDR3: CASSQDLTSGTSTDTQYF. The CDR3 bases are TGTGCCAGCAGCCAAGATCTAACTAGCGGGACTAGCACAGATACGCAGTATTTT.

The gene calls are TRBV4-1 and TRBJ1-1; TRBD1 aligns across 7 bases. In germline, CDR1 is MGHRA, CDR2 YSYEKL. The CDR3 sequence is 14 residues long. V shed 1 base, J shed 11 bases, and the junction held 10 bases outside the gene matches. The CDR3 here is CASSQVTQGEKAFF. The CDR3 region has the DNA TGCGCCAGCAGCCAAGTCACCCAGGGGGAGAAGGCTTTCTTT.

The genes are TRBV3-1 (or the pseudogene TRBV3-2) and TRBJ1-1; no reliable D call. This CDR3 is built from 13 residues. Germline V gene sequence: CDR1 LGHDT, CDR2 YNNKEL (reference sequence). V lost 1 base, J lost 7 bases, and 10 bases lay in between. Here the CDR3 reads CASSQVTAGEAFF. CDR3 in DNA: TGTGCCAGCAGCCAAGTTACGGCGGGTGAAGCTTTCTTT.

The chain uses TRBV7-9 and TRBJ1-2, with 9 bases lining up with TRBD1. J gave up 3 bases and V 7 bases, and 6 bases lay outside the gene matches. The CDR3 is 14 amino acids. In germline, CDR1 is SEHNR, CDR2 FQNEAQ (reference sequence). Here the CDR3 reads CASNPGQGYYGYTF. Here the CDR3 DNA reads TGTGCCAGCAACCCGGGACAGGGCTACTATGGCTACACCTTC. The whole variable domain, filled in from reference TRBV7-9 and TRBJ1-2, reads DTGVSQNPRHKITKRGQNVTFRCDPISEHNRLYWYRQTLGQGPEFLTYFQNEAQLEKSRLLSDRFSAERPKGSFSTLEIQRTEQGDSAMYLCASNPGQGYYGYTFGSGTRLTVV.

The chain combines TRBV9 with TRBJ1-2; 9 bases map to TRBD1. The CDR3 has 14 amino acids. V dropped 5 bases and J dropped 5; count of bases not matched to a gene: 7. Germline V gives CDR1 SGDLS, CDR2 YYNGEE. CDR3 loop: CASSAGTGPYGYTF. The CDR3, as DNA: TGTGCCAGCAGTGCCGGGACAGGGCCTTATGGCTACACCTTC. The whole variable domain, remainder taken from reference TRBV9 and TRBJ1-2, is DSGVTQTPKHLITATGQRVTLRCSPRSGDLSVYWYQQSLDQGLQFLIQYYNGEERAKGNILERFSAQQFPDLHSELNLSSLELGDSALYFCASSAGTGPYGYTFGSGTRLTVV.

This clone has only one observation. V usage is TRBV2 and J usage is TRBJ2-1; D might be TRBD2 (6 bases). This CDR3 is 15 amino acids long. Germline V lookup: CDR1 SNHLY, CDR2 FYNNEI. V lost 6 bases and J lost 1, with 13 bases in between. CDR3 in DNA: TGTGCCAGCAGAGTGGGCGGGGTGTCCTACAATGAGCAGTTCTTC. As protein: CASRVGGVSYNEQFF.

This clone was seen just once. The V gene is TRBV3-1 (or the pseudogene TRBV3-2), the J gene TRBJ2-3; TRBD1 agrees at 9 bases. V trimming: 1 base; J trimming: 1 base; junction bases outside the gene matches: 3. The germline gives CDR1 LGHDT, CDR2 YNNKEL (reference sequence). The CDR3 runs 16 residues. The CDR3 protein is CASSQVGTGRTDTQYF. CDR3 DNA sequence: TGTGCCAGCAGCCAAGTTGGGACAGGGCGCACAGATACGCAGTATTTT.

The rearrangement joins TRBV7-2 to TRBJ2-5, with D perhaps matching TRBD1 (6 bases). Trimming cost V 5 bases and J 1 base, with 20 bases left between them. Germline loops: CDR1 SGHTA, CDR2 FQGNSA. The CDR3 contains 17 residues. CDR3: CASSQGFRISTQETQYF. CDR3 nucleotide sequence: TGTGCCAGCAGCCAGGGGTTTAGGATTTCCACCCAAGAGACCCAGTACTTC.